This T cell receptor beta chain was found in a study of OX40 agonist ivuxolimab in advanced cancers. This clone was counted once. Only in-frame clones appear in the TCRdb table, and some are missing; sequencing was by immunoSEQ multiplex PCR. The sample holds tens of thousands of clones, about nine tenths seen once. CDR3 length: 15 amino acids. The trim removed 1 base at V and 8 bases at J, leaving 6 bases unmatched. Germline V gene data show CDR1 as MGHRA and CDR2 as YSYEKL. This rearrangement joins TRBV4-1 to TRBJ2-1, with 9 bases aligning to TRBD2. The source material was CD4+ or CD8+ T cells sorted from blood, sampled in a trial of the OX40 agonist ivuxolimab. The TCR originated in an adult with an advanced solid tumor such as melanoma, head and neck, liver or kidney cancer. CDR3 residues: CASSQVAGGLDEQFF. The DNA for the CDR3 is TGCGCCAGCAGCCAAGTTGCGGGGGGGCTAGATGAGCAGTTCTTC.